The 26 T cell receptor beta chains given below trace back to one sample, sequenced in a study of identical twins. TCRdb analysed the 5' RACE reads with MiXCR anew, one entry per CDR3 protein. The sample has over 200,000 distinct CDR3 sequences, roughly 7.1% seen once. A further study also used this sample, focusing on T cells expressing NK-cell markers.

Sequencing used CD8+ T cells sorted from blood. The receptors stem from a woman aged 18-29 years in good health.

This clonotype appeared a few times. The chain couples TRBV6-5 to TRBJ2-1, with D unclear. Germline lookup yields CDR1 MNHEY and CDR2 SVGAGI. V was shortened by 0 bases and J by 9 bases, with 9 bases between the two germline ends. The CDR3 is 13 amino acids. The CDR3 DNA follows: TGTGCCAGCAGTTACTCGACCCCGAGTGAGCAGTTCTTC. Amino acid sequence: CASSYSTPSEQFF.

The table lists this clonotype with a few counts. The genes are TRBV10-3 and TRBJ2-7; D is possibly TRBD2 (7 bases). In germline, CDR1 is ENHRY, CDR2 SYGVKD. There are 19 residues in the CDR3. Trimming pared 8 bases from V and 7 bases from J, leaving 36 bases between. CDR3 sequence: CAIGGGTVTLGSGAGEQYF. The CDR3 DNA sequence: TGTGCCATCGGGGGCGGAACAGTAACCCTGGGGAGCGGGGCCGGGGAGCAGTACTTC.

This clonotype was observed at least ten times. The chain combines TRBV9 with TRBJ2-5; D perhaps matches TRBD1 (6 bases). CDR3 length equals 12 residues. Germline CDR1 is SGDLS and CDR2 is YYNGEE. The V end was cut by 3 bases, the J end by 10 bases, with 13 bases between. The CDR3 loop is CASSGGGGDQYF. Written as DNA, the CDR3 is TGTGCCAGCAGCGGAGGGGGTGGGGACCAGTACTTC.

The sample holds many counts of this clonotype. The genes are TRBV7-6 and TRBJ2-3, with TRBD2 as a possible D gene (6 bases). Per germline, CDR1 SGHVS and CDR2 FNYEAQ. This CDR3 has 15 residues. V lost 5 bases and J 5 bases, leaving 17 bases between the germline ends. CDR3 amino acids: CASSPGRERVDTQYF. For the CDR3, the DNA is TGTGCCAGCAGCCCTGGACGGGAGAGGGTAGATACGCAGTATTTT.

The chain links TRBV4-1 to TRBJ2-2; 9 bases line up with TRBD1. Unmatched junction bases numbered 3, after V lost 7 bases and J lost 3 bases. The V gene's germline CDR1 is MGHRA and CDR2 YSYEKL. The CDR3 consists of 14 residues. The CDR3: CASKGQGYTGELFF. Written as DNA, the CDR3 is TGCGCCAGCAAGGGACAGGGATACACCGGGGAGCTGTTTTTT.

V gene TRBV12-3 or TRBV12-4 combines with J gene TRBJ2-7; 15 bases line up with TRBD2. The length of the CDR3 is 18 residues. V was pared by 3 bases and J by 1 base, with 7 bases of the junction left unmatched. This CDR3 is CASSFAGLAGGASYEQYF. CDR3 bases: TGTGCCAGCAGTTTCGCGGGACTAGCGGGGGGCGCTTCCTACGAGCAGTACTTC.

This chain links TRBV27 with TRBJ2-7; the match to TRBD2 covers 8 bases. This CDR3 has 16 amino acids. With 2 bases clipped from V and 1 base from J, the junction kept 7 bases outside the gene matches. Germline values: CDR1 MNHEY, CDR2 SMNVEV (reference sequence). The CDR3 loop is CASSLVVAGFSYEQYF. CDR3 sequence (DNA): TGTGCCAGCAGTTTAGTCGTAGCGGGATTTTCCTACGAGCAGTACTTC.

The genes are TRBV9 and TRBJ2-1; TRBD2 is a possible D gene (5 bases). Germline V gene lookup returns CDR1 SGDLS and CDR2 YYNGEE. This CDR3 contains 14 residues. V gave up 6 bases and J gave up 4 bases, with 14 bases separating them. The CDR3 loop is CASTPTPGYNEQFF. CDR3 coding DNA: TGTGCCAGCACTCCGACCCCGGGATACAATGAGCAGTTCTTC.

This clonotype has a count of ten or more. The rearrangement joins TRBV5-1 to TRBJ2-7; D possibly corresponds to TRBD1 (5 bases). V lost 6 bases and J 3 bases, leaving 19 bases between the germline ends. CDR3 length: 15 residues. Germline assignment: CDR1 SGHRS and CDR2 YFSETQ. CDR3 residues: CASTPSRASLYEQYF. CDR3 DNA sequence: TGCGCCAGCACCCCTTCCAGGGCCTCCCTCTACGAGCAGTACTTC.

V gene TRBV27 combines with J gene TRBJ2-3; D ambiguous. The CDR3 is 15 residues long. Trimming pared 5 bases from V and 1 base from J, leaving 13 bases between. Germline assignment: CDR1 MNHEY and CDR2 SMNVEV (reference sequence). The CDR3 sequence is CASSLSPGGTDTQYF. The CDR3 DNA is TGTGCCAGCAGTCTTTCACCGGGTGGCACAGATACGCAGTATTTT.

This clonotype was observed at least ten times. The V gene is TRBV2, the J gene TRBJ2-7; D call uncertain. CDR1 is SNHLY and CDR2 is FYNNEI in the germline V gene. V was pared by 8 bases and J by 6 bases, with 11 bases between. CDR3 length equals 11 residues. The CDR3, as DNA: TGTGCCAGCCGCGGCGCTCGCGAGCAGTACTTC. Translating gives CASRGAREQYF.

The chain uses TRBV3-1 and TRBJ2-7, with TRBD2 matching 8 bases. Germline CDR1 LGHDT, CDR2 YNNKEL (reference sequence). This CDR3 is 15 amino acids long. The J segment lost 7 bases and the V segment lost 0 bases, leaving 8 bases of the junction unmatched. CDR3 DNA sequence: TGTGCCAGCAGCCAAGATCTGGCGGGGGGAGAAGAGCAGTACTTC. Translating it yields CASSQDLAGGEEQYF.

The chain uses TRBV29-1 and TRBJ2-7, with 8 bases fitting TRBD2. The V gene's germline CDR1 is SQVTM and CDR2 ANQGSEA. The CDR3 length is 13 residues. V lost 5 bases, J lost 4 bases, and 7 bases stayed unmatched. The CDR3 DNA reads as TGCAGCGTTAGGTCTCGGGAGGGGTACGAGCAGTACTTC. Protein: CSVRSREGYEQYF.

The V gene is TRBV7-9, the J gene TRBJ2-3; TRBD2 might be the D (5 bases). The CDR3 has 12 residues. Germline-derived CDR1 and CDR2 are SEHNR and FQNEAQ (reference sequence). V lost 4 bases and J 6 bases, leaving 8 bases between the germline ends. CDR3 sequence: CASSSLEDTQYF. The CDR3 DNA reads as TGTGCCAGCAGCTCACTAGAGGATACGCAGTATTTT.

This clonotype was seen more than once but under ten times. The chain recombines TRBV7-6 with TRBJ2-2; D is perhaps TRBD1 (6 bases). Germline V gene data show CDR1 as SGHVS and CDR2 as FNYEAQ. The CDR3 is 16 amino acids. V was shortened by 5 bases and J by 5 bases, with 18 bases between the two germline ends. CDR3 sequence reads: CASSLGIRGKTGELFF. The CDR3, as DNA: TGTGCCAGCAGCCTAGGGATCAGGGGCAAAACCGGGGAGCTGTTTTTT.

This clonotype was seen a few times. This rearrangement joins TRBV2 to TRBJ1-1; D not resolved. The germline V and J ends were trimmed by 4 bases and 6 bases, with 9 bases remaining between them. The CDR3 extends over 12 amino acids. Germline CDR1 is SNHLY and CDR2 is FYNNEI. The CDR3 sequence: CASSVGTAEAFF. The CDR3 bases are TGTGCCAGCAGTGTAGGAACAGCTGAAGCTTTCTTT.

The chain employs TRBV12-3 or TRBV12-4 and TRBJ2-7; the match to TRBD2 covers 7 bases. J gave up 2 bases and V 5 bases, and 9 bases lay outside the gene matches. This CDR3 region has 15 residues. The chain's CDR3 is CASSPLGGVTYEQYF. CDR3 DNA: TGTGCCAGCAGTCCGTTGGGGGGGGTAACCTACGAGCAGTACTTC.

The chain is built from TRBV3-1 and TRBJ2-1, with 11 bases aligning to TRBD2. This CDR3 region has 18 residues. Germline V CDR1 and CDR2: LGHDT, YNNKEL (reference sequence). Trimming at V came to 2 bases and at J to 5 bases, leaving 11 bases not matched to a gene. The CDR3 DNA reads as TGTGCCAGCAGCCAAACAGCGGGTAGCGGGGGGGTAGACAATGAGCAGTTCTTC. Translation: CASSQTAGSGGVDNEQFF.

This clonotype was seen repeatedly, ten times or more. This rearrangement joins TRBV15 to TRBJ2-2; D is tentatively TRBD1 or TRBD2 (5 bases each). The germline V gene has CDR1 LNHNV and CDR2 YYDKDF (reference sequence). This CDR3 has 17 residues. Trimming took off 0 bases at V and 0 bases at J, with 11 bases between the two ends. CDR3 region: CATSRDQRGANTGELFF. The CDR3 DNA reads TGTGCCACCAGCAGAGATCAGCGAGGGGCGAACACCGGGGAGCTGTTTTTT.

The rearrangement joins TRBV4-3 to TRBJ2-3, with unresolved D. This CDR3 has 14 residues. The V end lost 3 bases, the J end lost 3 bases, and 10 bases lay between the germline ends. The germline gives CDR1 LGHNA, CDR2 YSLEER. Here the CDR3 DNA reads TGCGCCAGCAGCCAGGCCCCCTTTACAGATACGCAGTATTTT. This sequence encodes CASSQAPFTDTQYF.

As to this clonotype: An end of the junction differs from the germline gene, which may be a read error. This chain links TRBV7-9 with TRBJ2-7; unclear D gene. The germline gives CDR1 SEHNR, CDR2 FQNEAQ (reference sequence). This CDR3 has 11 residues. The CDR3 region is CASSLTSEKYF. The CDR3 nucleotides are TGTGCCAGCAGCTTAACGAGCGAGAAGTACTTC.

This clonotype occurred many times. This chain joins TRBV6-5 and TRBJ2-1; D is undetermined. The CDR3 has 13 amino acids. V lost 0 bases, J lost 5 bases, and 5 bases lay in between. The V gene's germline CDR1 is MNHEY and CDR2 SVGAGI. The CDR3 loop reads CASSYSEDNEQFF. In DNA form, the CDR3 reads TGTGCCAGCAGTTACTCTGAAGACAATGAGCAGTTCTTC.

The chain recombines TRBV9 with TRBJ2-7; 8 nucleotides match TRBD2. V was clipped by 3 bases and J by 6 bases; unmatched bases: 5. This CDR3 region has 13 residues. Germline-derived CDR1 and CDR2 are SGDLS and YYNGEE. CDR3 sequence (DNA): TGTGCCAGCAGCGCGAGCGGGAGCGGCGAGCAGTACTTC. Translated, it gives CASSASGSGEQYF. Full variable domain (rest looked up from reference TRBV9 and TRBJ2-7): DSGVTQTPKHLITATGQRVTLRCSPRSGDLSVYWYQQSLDQGLQFLIQYYNGEERAKGNILERFSAQQFPDLHSELNLSSLELGDSALYFCASSASGSGEQYFGPGTRLTVT.

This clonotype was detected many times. CDR3 DNA sequence: TGTGCCAGCAGCTCGGGGGACAGGGGAAACACTGAAGCTTTCTTT. Translated, it gives CASSSGDRGNTEAFF. The V gene is TRBV7-9, the J gene TRBJ1-1; 10 bases map to TRBD1. From germline, CDR1 is SEHNR and CDR2 FQNEAQ (reference sequence). V shed 4 bases and J 2 bases; nucleotides not matched to a gene: 4. CDR3 size: 15 residues.

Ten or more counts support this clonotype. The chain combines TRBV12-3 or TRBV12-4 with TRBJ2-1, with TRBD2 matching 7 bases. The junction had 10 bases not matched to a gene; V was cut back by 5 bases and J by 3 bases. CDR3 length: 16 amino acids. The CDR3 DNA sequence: TGTGCCAGCAGTCTTAAGCGGGGCAGGTTCTACAATGAGCAGTTCTTC. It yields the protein CASSLKRGRFYNEQFF.

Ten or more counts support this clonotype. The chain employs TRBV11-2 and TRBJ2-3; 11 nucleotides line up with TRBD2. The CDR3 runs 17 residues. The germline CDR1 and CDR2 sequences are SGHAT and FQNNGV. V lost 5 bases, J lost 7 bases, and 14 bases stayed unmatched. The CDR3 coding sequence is TGTGCCAGCAGCCTCGTTTCTAGCGGGGGGTTCATGAATACGCAGTATTTT. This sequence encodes CASSLVSSGGFMNTQYF. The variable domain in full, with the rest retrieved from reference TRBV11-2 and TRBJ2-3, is EAGVAQSPRYKIIEKRQSVAFWCNPISGHATLYWYQQILGQGPKLLIQFQNNGVVDDSQLPKDRFSAERLKGVDSTLKIQPAKLEDSAVYLCASSLVSSGGFMNTQYFGPGTRLTVL.